Below, 23 T cell receptor beta chains from the same sample are listed, as sequenced in a study of OX40 agonist ivuxolimab in advanced cancers. Using immunoSEQ multiplex PCR, the repertoire was profiled, and TCRdb retains in-frame clones only, with some absent. The profile shows under 140,000 clones, roughly 89% of them singletons. This specimen consisted of CD4+ or CD8+ T cells sorted from blood, obtained in a trial of the OX40 agonist ivuxolimab. These receptors were collected from an adult with an advanced solid tumor such as melanoma, head and neck, liver or kidney cancer.

The chain combines TRBV2 with TRBJ2-2, with 9 positions matching TRBD1. V was pared by 2 bases and J by 7 bases, with 5 bases of the junction left unmatched. CDR1 and CDR2 from the germline V gene are SNHLY and FYNNEI. This CDR3 region has 15 residues. As DNA, the CDR3 is TGTGCCAGCAGTGAATACAGGGGGCAGGGCGGGGAGCTGTTTTTT. Translation gives CASSEYRGQGGELFF. Supplemented by reference TRBV2 and TRBJ2-2, the full variable domain reads EPEVTQTPSHQVTQMGQEVILRCVPISNHLYFYWYRQILGQKVEFLVSFYNNEISEKSEIFDDQFSVERPDGSNFTLKIRSTKLEDSAMYFCASSEYRGQGGELFFGEGSRLTVL.

This chain links TRBV15 with TRBJ2-1; the D gene is possibly TRBD2 (5 bases). The CDR3 is made up of 16 amino acids. V lost 0 bases, J lost 4 bases, and 13 bases lay in between. Germline V gene lookup returns CDR1 LNHNV and CDR2 YYDKDF (reference sequence). The chain's CDR3 is CATSRDRAGPYNEQFF. In DNA form, the CDR3 reads TGTGCCACCAGCAGAGATCGGGCGGGCCCATACAATGAGCAGTTCTTC.

The chain employs TRBV27 and TRBJ1-3; 8 bases fit TRBD1. This CDR3 spans 14 amino acids. CDR1 MNHEY and CDR2 SMNVEV come from the germline V gene (reference sequence). After removal of 5 bases from V and 4 bases from J, the junction contained 4 bases not matched to a gene. The DNA of the CDR3 is TGTGCCAGCAGTAGACAGGGGTGGGGAAACACCATATATTTT. As protein: CASSRQGWGNTIYF.

V usage is TRBV7-2 and J usage is TRBJ1-5; D is ambiguous. The CDR3 consists of 15 residues. Germline values: CDR1 SGHTA, CDR2 FQGNSA. V gave up 3 bases and J gave up 5 bases, with 14 bases separating them. CDR3 sequence: CASSFLDGEDQPQHF. Here the CDR3 DNA reads TGTGCCAGCAGCTTTTTGGACGGGGAAGATCAGCCCCAGCATTTT.

This clone showed up just once. J is TRBJ1-4 and V is TRBV19; 10 bases fit TRBD1. The CDR3 has 14 residues. Trimming at V came to 8 bases and at J to 6 bases, leaving 6 bases not matched to a gene. The germline CDR1 and CDR2 sequences are LNHDA and SQIVND (reference sequence). The CDR3 region has the DNA TGTGCCAGTGGGATTGGGACAGGGGATGAAAAACTGTTTTTT. It translates to CASGIGTGDEKLFF. Using reference TRBV19 and TRBJ1-4 for the parts outside the CDR3, the full variable domain is DGGITQSPKYLFRKEGQNVTLSCEQNLNHDAMYWYRQDPGQGLRLIYYSQIVNDFQKGDIAEGYSVSREKKESFPLTVTSAQKNPTAFYLCASGIGTGDEKLFFGSGTQLSVL.

The chain employs TRBV5-6 and TRBJ2-1, with D possibly matching TRBD2 (6 bases). The CDR3 is 16 residues long. V shed 0 bases and J shed 2 bases, with 12 bases lying between them. Germline CDR1 SGHDT, CDR2 YYEEEE. As DNA, the CDR3 is TGTGCCAGCAGCTTGGATTCGGGAGTGACCTACAATGAGCAGTTCTTC. Translated: CASSLDSGVTYNEQFF. The whole variable domain, remainder taken from reference TRBV5-6 and TRBJ2-1, is DAGVTQSPTHLIKTRGQQVTLRCSPKSGHDTVSWYQQALGQGPQFIFQYYEEEERQRGNFPDRFSGHQFPNYSSELNVNALLLGDSALYLCASSLDSGVTYNEQFFGPGTRLTVL.

The V call is TRBV5-6, the J call TRBJ2-7, with a tentative D call TRBD1 (6 bases). The CDR3 contains 14 residues. Germline V gives CDR1 SGHDT, CDR2 YYEEEE. V dropped 0 bases and J dropped 4 bases, with 11 bases sitting between them. As DNA, the CDR3 is TGTGCCAGCAGCTTGGACAGGGTCGGGTACGAGCAGTACTTC. It yields the protein CASSLDRVGYEQYF.

The genes are TRBV14 and TRBJ2-1; possibly TRBD2 for D (6 bases). CDR1 SGHDN and CDR2 FVKESK come from the germline V gene. The length of the CDR3 is 13 residues. The V gene lost 3 bases and the J gene lost 9 bases, with 12 bases spanning the gap. The CDR3 sequence is CASSHRLVSEQFF. DNA of the CDR3: TGTGCCAGCAGCCACCGACTAGTTAGTGAGCAGTTCTTC.

The chain employs TRBV2 and TRBJ2-2; possibly TRBD2 for D (5 bases). The V gene lost 4 bases and the J gene lost 8 bases, with 14 bases spanning the gap. CDR3 length: 14 amino acids. In germline, CDR1 is SNHLY, CDR2 FYNNEI. In DNA form, the CDR3 reads TGTGCCAGCAGTGTCAAGGGCGAGCGGGGGGAGCTGTTTTTT. Amino acid sequence: CASSVKGERGELFF.

The chain uses TRBV4-2 and TRBJ2-3; 11 bases align to TRBD2. This CDR3 region has 17 residues. Unmatched junction bases numbered 12, after V lost 4 bases and J lost 6 bases. The germline V gene encodes CDR1 LGHNA and CDR2 YNFKEQ. CDR3 residues: CASSRTGTSGSTDTQYF. CDR3 sequence (DNA): TGTGCCAGCAGCCGAACCGGGACTAGCGGATCCACGGATACGCAGTATTTT.

This clone has just a few counts. The CDR3 is CASSLTRQGLTEAFF. The CDR3 DNA sequence: TGTGCCAGCAGCTTAACCCGACAGGGACTGACTGAAGCTTTCTTT. This chain connects TRBV7-2 to TRBJ1-1; 7 bases are shared with TRBD1. Looked up from germline, CDR1 is SGHTA and CDR2 is FQGNSA. The CDR3 runs to 15 residues. With 2 bases clipped from V and 5 bases from J, the junction kept 8 bases outside the gene matches.

V gene TRBV30 combines with J gene TRBJ1-6; TRBD1 matches at 7 bases. The CDR3 covers 13 residues. The junction had 0 bases not matched to a gene; V was cut back by 1 base and J by 6 bases. The germline V gene encodes CDR1 GTSNPN and CDR2 SVGIG (reference sequence). CDR3 in amino acids: CAWSGQGNSPLHF. CDR3 DNA: TGTGCCTGGAGTGGACAGGGTAATTCACCCCTCCACTTT. Variable domain in full (rest from reference TRBV30 and TRBJ1-6): SQTIHQWPATLVQPVGSPLSLECTVEGTSNPNLYWYRQAAGRGLQLLFYSVGIGQISSEVPQNLSASRPQDRQFILSSKKLLLSDSGFYLCAWSGQGNSPLHFGNGTRLTVT.

V is TRBV5-4 and J is TRBJ2-7, with a possible D match to TRBD2 (5 bases). The CDR3 is made up of 13 amino acids. The germline gives CDR1 SGHNT, CDR2 YYREEE (reference sequence). Between the trimmed V and J ends, which lost 0 bases and 6 bases, there was a span of 10 bases. CDR3 DNA sequence: TGTGCCAGCAGCTTGGCGGGGTATCGCGAGCAGTACTTC. This translates into CASSLAGYREQYF.

The chain joins TRBV15 to TRBJ1-4, with D possibly matching TRBD1 (5 bases). The V and J ends lost 0 bases and 6 bases respectively, with 11 bases between them. CDR1 LNHNV and CDR2 YYDKDF come from the germline V gene (reference sequence). The CDR3 consists of 15 residues. In nucleotides, the CDR3 is TGTGCCACCAGCAGAGATCGCGGGGGACATGAAAAACTGTTTTTT. It translates to CATSRDRGGHEKLFF.

The V gene is TRBV7-9, the J gene TRBJ1-1, with TRBD1 as a possible D gene (5 bases). Germline-derived CDR1 and CDR2 are SEHNR and FQNEAQ (reference sequence). V was clipped by 4 bases and J by 9 bases, with 18 bases between them. This CDR3 comprises 14 residues. Written as DNA, the CDR3 is TGTGCCAGCAGCTCCAGGGTCCGAGGACGAAAAGCTTTCTTT. Its translation is CASSSRVRGRKAFF.

The count of this clone is one. The gene calls are TRBV11-3 and TRBJ1-1; D call uncertain. Germline CDR1 is SGHNT and CDR2 is YENEEA. The CDR3 spans 13 residues. V was cut by 1 base and J by 9 bases, with 12 bases left in between. The CDR3 sequence: CASSLGRSGQAFF. For the CDR3, the DNA is TGTGCCAGCAGCTTAGGGCGGTCGGGTCAAGCTTTCTTT.

The chain combines TRBV9 with TRBJ1-4; no reliable D call. V was shortened by 0 bases and J by 0 bases, with 9 bases between the two germline ends. CDR1 is SGDLS and CDR2 is YYNGEE in the germline V gene. This CDR3 comprises 16 residues. CDR3 DNA: TGTGCCAGCAGCGTAGATCCGCGATCAACTAATGAAAAACTGTTTTTT. Its translation is CASSVDPRSTNEKLFF. Full variable domain (rest looked up from reference TRBV9 and TRBJ1-4): DSGVTQTPKHLITATGQRVTLRCSPRSGDLSVYWYQQSLDQGLQFLIQYYNGEERAKGNILERFSAQQFPDLHSELNLSSLELGDSALYFCASSVDPRSTNEKLFFGSGTQLSVL.

This clone showed up just a few times. The rearrangement joins TRBV10-2 to TRBJ1-6; 7 bases line up with TRBD1. Germline V CDR1 and CDR2: WSHSY, SAAADI. V shed 8 bases and J 9 bases; nucleotides not matched to a gene: 4. The CDR3 spans 12 residues. DNA for the CDR3: TGCGCCAGCGCCAGGGGGGGTTCACCCCTCCACTTT. This codes for CASARGGSPLHF.

This chain connects TRBV4-2 to TRBJ2-3; 11 bases fit TRBD2. Per the germline V gene, CDR1 is LGHNA and CDR2 is YNFKEQ. The V and J ends lost 4 bases and 2 bases, in that order; junction bases with no gene match: 5. The CDR3 runs 16 residues. The CDR3 protein is CASSLGTSGNTDTQYF. CDR3 nucleotide sequence: TGTGCCAGCAGCCTCGGGACTAGCGGCAACACAGATACGCAGTATTTT.

The chain carries TRBV19 and TRBJ1-2; possibly TRBD1 for D (6 bases). Germline V gene sequence: CDR1 LNHDA, CDR2 SQIVND (reference sequence). Trimming removed 6 bases from V and 2 bases from J, with 13 bases in between. The CDR3 spans 14 residues. CDR3 in amino acids: CASSGSTGNYGYTF. In DNA form, the CDR3 reads TGTGCCAGTAGCGGCTCGACAGGAAACTATGGCTACACCTTC.

The rearrangement joins TRBV2 to TRBJ1-1; D may be TRBD1 (5 bases). Germline loops: CDR1 SNHLY, CDR2 FYNNEI. The CDR3 extends over 15 amino acids. Trimming took 6 bases from V and 1 from J, leaving 15 bases between them. This CDR3 is CASRTIGTGNTEAFF. Here the CDR3 DNA reads TGTGCCAGCAGAACTATCGGGACGGGGAACACTGAAGCTTTCTTT. The full variable domain, completed using reference TRBV2 and TRBJ1-1, is EPEVTQTPSHQVTQMGQEVILRCVPISNHLYFYWYRQILGQKVEFLVSFYNNEISEKSEIFDDQFSVERPDGSNFTLKIRSTKLEDSAMYFCASRTIGTGNTEAFFGQGTRLTVV.

This chain joins TRBV6-5 and TRBJ1-2; possibly TRBD1 for D (5 bases). Trimming left V 0 bases short and J 4 bases short, with 12 bases between. The CDR3 consists of 15 residues. The germline V gene encodes CDR1 MNHEY and CDR2 SVGAGI. In nucleotides, the CDR3 is TGTGCCAGCAGTTACTCGGGGGAGAACAGCTATGGCTACACCTTC. Protein product: CASSYSGENSYGYTF.

DNA for the CDR3: TGCGCCAGCAGCATGGACAGGCCGAACAATTCACCCCTCCACTTT. As protein: CASSMDRPNNSPLHF. V and J are TRBV5-1 and TRBJ1-6, with 7 bases identical to TRBD1. The CDR3 totals 15 residues. The V gene's germline CDR1 is SGHRS and CDR2 YFSETQ. Unmatched junction bases numbered 8, after V lost 4 bases and J lost 7 bases.